Below, one T cell receptor (beta chain) is given with its context. Libraries were prepared by immunoSEQ multiplex PCR; TCRdb keeps only in-frame clonotypes and omits some of them. Found here are about 400,000 clones, around 89% of them singletons; the top ten hold approximately 4.3%. V trimming: 5 bases; J trimming: 2 bases; junction bases outside the gene matches: 1. CDR3 size: 15 residues. Germline V gene data show CDR1 as KGHDR and CDR2 as SFDVKD. This entry is derived from a study of blood T cell repertoires in COVID-19. Material for sequencing was peripheral blood. The V call is TRBV24-1, the J call TRBJ2-6; TRBD2 aligns across 8 bases. This TCR came from a woman between 25 and 40 years old with acute or convalescent COVID-19. The chain's CDR3 is CATSGAGAGANVLTF. DNA of the CDR3: TGTGCCACCAGTGGAGCGGGGGCTGGGGCCAACGTCCTGACTTTC.